This TCR beta chain emerged from a study of cytomegalovirus exposure and HLA in healthy donors. General study findings and limits: CMV serostatus stood as the only immune exposure information on hand. Associated with cytomegalovirus, according to the listing, were fewer than 200 TCR beta chains.

This CDR3 is 15 amino acids long. Trimming removed 4 bases from V and 1 base from J; junction bases left unmatched: 7. Germline loops: CDR1 SEHNR, CDR2 FQNEAQ (reference sequence). Healthy bone marrow donors made up the cohort. 13 Jbeta primers and 60 Vbeta primers were used for the PCR. Profiled with immunoSEQ multiplex PCR; TCRdb holds only in-frame clones, not every one. This table holds roughly 250,000 clones, about four fifths found once. On this clone itself: What it binds is unknown.

This clonotype originated in a girl under 10 years old in good health and CMV-seronegative. The chain is built from TRBV7-9 and TRBJ2-7; 7 bases fit TRBD2. The sequencing sample was made of PBMCs. DNA for the CDR3: TGTGCCAGCAGCTCCCCGCTAGCGGAGTCCTACGAGCAGTACTTC. Translating it yields CASSSPLAESYEQYF.